These 23 T cell receptor beta chains were all obtained from the same sample, sequenced in a study of control samples from healthy donors and cancer patients (dated by TCRdb to 2018 to 2020). To prepare the library, the immunoSEQ multiplex PCR assay was applied. In its TCRdb copy, this immuneACCESS table keeps in-frame sequences only and misses some clones. Where compared with another copy, unresolved V genes explain less than half of these, and the others have no known cause. A total of around 130,000 clones appear in this sample, 70% to 90% of them only once. The ten most abundant clones make up 30% to 50% of the sample. Sequencing was performed on blood. The receptors here all came from a middle-aged man in good health.

This chain joins TRBV10-3 and TRBJ2-7; maybe TRBD1 (5 bases). There are 12 residues in the CDR3. V was pared by 4 bases and J by 7 bases, with 11 bases between. Germline values: CDR1 ENHRY, CDR2 SYGVKD. The CDR3 protein is CAISGQSVEQYF. CDR3 nucleotide sequence: TGTGCCATCAGTGGACAGTCGGTGGAGCAGTACTTC.

The V gene is TRBV7-2, the J gene TRBJ1-3; no clear D gene. Germline values: CDR1 SGHTA, CDR2 FQGNSA. The CDR3 is made up of 17 amino acids. V was pared by 3 bases and J by 1 base, with 16 bases between. The CDR3 nucleotides are TGTGCCAGCAGCTTCCTCCCTCCGGGAAGATCTGGAAACACCATATATTTT. Protein sequence: CASSFLPPGRSGNTIYF.

The gene calls are TRBV19 and TRBJ2-7; D is undetermined. The germline V gene has CDR1 LNHDA and CDR2 SQIVND (reference sequence). This CDR3 has 14 amino acids. V lost 3 bases to trimming and J lost 0 bases, with 9 bases between them. CDR3 residues: CASSMTQASYEQYF. CDR3 DNA: TGTGCCAGTAGTATGACCCAGGCCTCCTACGAGCAGTACTTC. Looking up the rest from reference TRBV19 and TRBJ2-7 gives the full variable domain: DGGITQSPKYLFRKEGQNVTLSCEQNLNHDAMYWYRQDPGQGLRLIYYSQIVNDFQKGDIAEGYSVSREKKESFPLTVTSAQKNPTAFYLCASSMTQASYEQYFGPGTRLTVT.

V usage is TRBV2 and J usage is TRBJ1-2, with 12 bases aligning to TRBD1. Germline V gene lookup returns CDR1 SNHLY and CDR2 FYNNEI. The V gene end was trimmed by 6 bases and the J gene end by 4 bases; junction bases not matched to a gene: 3. This CDR3 region has 14 residues. This CDR3 reads CASRGGQGAYGYTF. The CDR3 nucleotides read TGTGCCAGCAGGGGGGGACAGGGGGCCTATGGCTACACCTTC.

The CDR3 sequence: CASNSYSNQPQHF. CDR3 DNA sequence: TGTGCCAGTAACTCCTATAGCAATCAGCCCCAGCATTTT. The gene calls are TRBV19 and TRBJ1-5; no reliable D call. This CDR3 region has 13 residues. V was shortened by 7 bases and J by 0 bases, with 7 bases between the two germline ends. Germline V gene sequence: CDR1 LNHDA, CDR2 SQIVND (reference sequence).

The rearrangement uses TRBV19 and TRBJ2-5; 9 positions match TRBD1. J gave up 1 base and V 7 bases, and 10 bases lay outside the gene matches. The CDR3 length is 16 residues. Germline CDR1 reads LNHDA; CDR2 reads SQIVND (reference sequence). The CDR3 loop reads CASTKGATGGQETQYF. In DNA, the CDR3 is TGTGCCAGTACCAAGGGGGCGACAGGGGGCCAAGAGACCCAGTACTTC.

The V gene is TRBV7-2, the J gene TRBJ2-1, with 12 positions matching TRBD2. CDR3 length equals 17 residues. The J segment lost 0 bases and the V segment lost 6 bases, leaving 6 bases of the junction unmatched. The germline CDR1 and CDR2 sequences are SGHTA and FQGNSA. CDR3 amino acids: CASSPSGGAPSYNEQFF. The CDR3 region has the DNA TGTGCCAGCAGTCCTAGCGGGGGGGCCCCCTCCTACAATGAGCAGTTCTTC.

This chain uses TRBV7-2 with TRBJ1-1; maybe TRBD1 (5 bases). The germline V and J ends were trimmed by 8 bases and 2 bases, with 12 bases remaining between them. Germline V CDR1 and CDR2: SGHTA, FQGNSA. This CDR3 spans 13 amino acids. The CDR3 sequence is CASGTTVNTEAFF. CDR3 nucleotide sequence: TGTGCCAGCGGAACGACAGTCAACACTGAAGCTTTCTTT.

The V and J genes are TRBV4-1 and TRBJ2-3; D possibly corresponds to TRBD2 (5 bases). This CDR3 is 14 amino acids long. The V gene's germline CDR1 is MGHRA and CDR2 YSYEKL. The V end was cut by 0 bases, the J end by 7 bases, with 11 bases between. CDR3 sequence: CASSQDGSANTQYF. CDR3 bases: TGCGCCAGCAGCCAAGATGGTAGCGCTAATACGCAGTATTTT.

The rearrangement joins TRBV7-2 to TRBJ1-6; D is perhaps TRBD1 (5 bases). This CDR3 contains 17 residues. Germline CDR1 SGHTA, CDR2 FQGNSA. With 2 bases removed from V and 7 bases from J, the gap between germline ends came to 18 bases. The chain's CDR3 is CASSLRAGGRDNSPLHF. The DNA of the CDR3 is TGTGCCAGCAGCTTAAGGGCAGGTGGCAGGGACAATTCACCCCTCCACTTT.

The chain joins TRBV7-9 to TRBJ2-7, with 7 bases fitting TRBD2. This CDR3 comprises 14 residues. V lost 3 bases and J lost 5; bases outside the gene matches: 7. Germline CDR1 SEHNR, CDR2 FQNEAQ (reference sequence). CDR3 in amino acids: CASSFGAGVNEQYF. CDR3 sequence (DNA): TGTGCCAGCAGCTTCGGCGCGGGGGTAAACGAGCAGTACTTC.

The V call is TRBV19, the J call TRBJ1-4; the D gene is possibly TRBD1 (5 bases). V dropped 5 bases and J dropped 4 bases, with 23 bases sitting between them. The CDR3 runs to 18 residues. Per the germline V gene, CDR1 is LNHDA and CDR2 is SQIVND (reference sequence). Written as DNA, the CDR3 is TGTGCCAGTAGTGCTGAGTCGGGACGGAACCTTCGTAATGAAAAACTGTTTTTT. It specifies CASSAESGRNLRNEKLFF.

The genes are TRBV6-5 and TRBJ2-7, with D uncertain. Trimming cost V 6 bases and J 4 bases, with 10 bases left between them. CDR1 is MNHEY, CDR2 SVGAGI, per germline. This CDR3 contains 12 residues. The CDR3 DNA reads as TGTGCCAGCAGGCTCGTTTTTTACGAGCAGTACTTC. This encodes CASRLVFYEQYF.

A few counts support this clone. The chain uses TRBV28 and TRBJ1-6; 9 bases line up with TRBD1. Germline-derived CDR1 and CDR2 are MDHEN and SYDVKM. There are 14 residues in the CDR3. Germline trimming cut 5 bases from V and 6 bases from J; bases unmatched to any gene: 2. The CDR3 sequence is CASSPGQGNSPLHF. Here the CDR3 DNA reads TGTGCCAGCAGTCCGGGACAGGGTAATTCACCCCTCCACTTT.

In its sample, this clone was seen a few times. This sequence joins TRBV6-6 and TRBJ1-1; TRBD1 aligns across 10 bases. The CDR3 runs to 14 residues. Trimming removed 6 bases from V and 10 bases from J; junction bases left unmatched: 11. Germline V CDR1 and CDR2: MNHNY, SVGAGI (reference sequence). For the CDR3, the DNA is TGTGCCAGCAGCCCCTTGACAGGGGGCTATTCAGCTTTCTTT. Its translation is CASSPLTGGYSAFF.

J is TRBJ1-1 and V is TRBV6-4; D unclear. This CDR3 is 14 amino acids long. Trimming left V 0 bases short and J 5 bases short, with 10 bases between. In germline, CDR1 is MRHNA, CDR2 SNTAGT. The CDR3 spells CASSDSSRGTEAFF. In DNA form, the CDR3 reads TGTGCCAGCAGTGACTCGTCGCGGGGAACTGAAGCTTTCTTT.

The rearrangement uses TRBV25-1 and TRBJ2-7; 8 bases line up with TRBD1. V was clipped by 4 bases and J by 4 bases; unmatched bases: 3. Germline V gene sequence: CDR1 MGHDK, CDR2 SYGVNS. The CDR3 spans 13 residues. This CDR3 is CASSGGTGYEQYF. The CDR3 region has the DNA TGTGCCAGCAGTGGGGGGACAGGTTACGAGCAGTACTTC.

The chain carries TRBV7-2 and TRBJ2-3; 8 nucleotides match TRBD2. This CDR3 has 16 residues. The ends lost 1 base at V and 2 bases at J; junction bases unmatched: 5. CDR1 and CDR2 (germline): SGHTA, FQGNSA. CDR3 loop: CASSLGLAGPTDTQYF. CDR3 in DNA: TGTGCCAGCAGCTTAGGGCTAGCGGGCCCCACAGATACGCAGTATTTT. Together with reference TRBV7-2 and TRBJ2-3, the CDR3 gives the full variable domain: GAGVSQSPSNKVTEKGKDVELRCDPISGHTALYWYRQSLGQGLEFLIYFQGNSAPDKSGLPSDRFSAERTGGSVSTLTIQRTQQEDSAVYLCASSLGLAGPTDTQYFGPGTRLTVL.

The chain is built from TRBV3-1 (or the pseudogene TRBV3-2) and TRBJ1-6, with a weak D call TRBD1 (6 bases). Germline values: CDR1 LGHDT, CDR2 YNNKEL (reference sequence). V dropped 1 base and J dropped 0 bases, with 10 bases sitting between them. CDR3 length equals 17 residues. The CDR3 spells CASSQGTAFSYNSPLHF. In DNA, the CDR3 is TGTGCCAGCAGCCAAGGGACAGCCTTCTCCTATAATTCACCCCTCCACTTT.

The rearrangement joins TRBV7-9 to TRBJ1-2; D call uncertain. Germline loops: CDR1 SEHNR, CDR2 FQNEAQ (reference sequence). This CDR3 spans 16 amino acids. V lost 2 bases and J 0 bases, leaving 13 bases between the germline ends. As DNA, the CDR3 is TGTGCCAGCAGCTTACTTCTTTACACGGCTAACTATGGCTACACCTTC. Amino acid sequence: CASSLLLYTANYGYTF.

V usage is TRBV19 and J usage is TRBJ1-5, with 10 bases lining up with TRBD1. V shed 6 bases, J shed 1 base, and the junction held 3 bases outside the gene matches. Germline V CDR1 and CDR2: LNHDA, SQIVND (reference sequence). This CDR3 has 15 residues. The CDR3 reads CASRGGQGSNQPQHF. The CDR3 nucleotides read TGTGCCAGTAGGGGGGGACAGGGGAGCAATCAGCCCCAGCATTTT.

This sequence joins TRBV2 and TRBJ2-3; D not resolved. From germline, CDR1 is SNHLY and CDR2 FYNNEI. The CDR3 has 16 amino acids. Trimming removed 1 base from V and 0 bases from J, with 11 bases in between. Here the CDR3 reads CASSEEAGASTDTQYF. DNA of the CDR3: TGTGCCAGCAGTGAAGAGGCAGGCGCGAGCACAGATACGCAGTATTTT.

The chain has TRBV27 and TRBJ1-2; TRBD1 matches 7 bases. The CDR3 covers 15 residues. The V gene's germline CDR1 is MNHEY and CDR2 SMNVEV (reference sequence). Trimming cost V 4 bases and J 0 bases; bases outside gene matches: 5. In DNA form, the CDR3 reads TGTGCCAGCAGTTGGGACAGCGGAGCTAACTATGGCTACACCTTC. This sequence encodes CASSWDSGANYGYTF.